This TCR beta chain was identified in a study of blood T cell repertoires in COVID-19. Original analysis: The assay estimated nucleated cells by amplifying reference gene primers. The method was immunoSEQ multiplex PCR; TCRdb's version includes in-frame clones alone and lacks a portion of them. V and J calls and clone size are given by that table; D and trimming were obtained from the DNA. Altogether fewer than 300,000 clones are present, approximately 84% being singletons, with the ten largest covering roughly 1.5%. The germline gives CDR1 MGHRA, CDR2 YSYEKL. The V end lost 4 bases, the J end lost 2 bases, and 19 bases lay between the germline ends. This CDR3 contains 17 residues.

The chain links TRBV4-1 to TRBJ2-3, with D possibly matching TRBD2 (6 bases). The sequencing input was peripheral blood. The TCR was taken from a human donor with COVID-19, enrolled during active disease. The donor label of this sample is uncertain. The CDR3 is CASSPSEPGVVTDTQYF. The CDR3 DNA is TGCGCCAGCAGCCCTTCAGAACCGGGAGTTGTCACAGATACGCAGTATTTT.